This T cell receptor beta chain was sequenced in a study of spatial heterogeneity in lung cancer. Study in general: Detected sequences consistently included more beta-chain ones than alpha-chain ones.

Time point indicated: sample taken at primary tumor resection. This clonotype is categorized as medium-sized (0.01 to 0.1%). This CDR3 has 13 amino acids. Trimming stripped 5 bases from V and 15 bases from J, with 17 bases between. Germline CDR1 reads SGHTA; CDR2 reads FQGNSA. Unique molecular identifiers, one per molecule, were present on every TCR cDNA molecule. TCRdb used MiXCR to reprocess the 5' RACE reads, holding one entry per CDR3 protein. The data contain about 6,600 distinct CDR3 sequences, about 20% of them singletons. The sequencing here drew on normal lung tissue next to the tumor, taken at surgery. The genes are TRBV7-2 and TRBJ1-6; D is unclear. The receptor comes from a male donor with early-stage non-small cell lung cancer. This CDR3 is CASSLESNRRLHF. The CDR3, as DNA: TGTGCCAGCAGCCTAGAGAGCAACCGTCGCCTCCACTTT.